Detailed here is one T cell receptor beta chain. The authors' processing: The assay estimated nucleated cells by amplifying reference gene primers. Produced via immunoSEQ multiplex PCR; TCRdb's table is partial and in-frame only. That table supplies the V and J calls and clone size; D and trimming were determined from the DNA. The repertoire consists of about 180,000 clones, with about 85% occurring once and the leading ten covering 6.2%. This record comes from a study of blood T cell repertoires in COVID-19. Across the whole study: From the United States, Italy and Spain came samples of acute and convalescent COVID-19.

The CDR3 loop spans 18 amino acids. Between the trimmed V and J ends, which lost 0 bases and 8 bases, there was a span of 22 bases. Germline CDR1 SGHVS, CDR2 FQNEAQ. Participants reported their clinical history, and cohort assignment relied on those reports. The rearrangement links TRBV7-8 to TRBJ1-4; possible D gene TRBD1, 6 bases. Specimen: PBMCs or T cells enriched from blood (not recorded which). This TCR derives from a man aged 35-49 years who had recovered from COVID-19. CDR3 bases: TGTGCCAGCAGCTTAGCTAGGGGGTTCAGACCCGTTCCCGAAAAACTGTTTTTT. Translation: CASSLARGFRPVPEKLFF.